A single sample is the source of the 27 T cell receptor beta chains below, sequenced in a study of T cell clonality in common variable immunodeficiency. Only in-frame clones appear in the TCRdb table, and some are missing; sequencing was by immunoSEQ multiplex PCR. In total the sample includes more than 30,000 clones, none of them seen once. Sequenced material: peripheral blood mononuclear cells. All receptors derive from a person aged 18 to 75 in good health.

This clone appeared many times. The read gets to within 3 residues of the CDR3 end, and the germline J gene fills in the rest. The chain joins TRBV12-3 or TRBV12-4 to TRBJ2-5; D is undetermined. The ends were cut back, 6 bases at V and 5 bases at J, with 16 bases in the middle. This CDR3 spans 14 amino acids. This chain's CDR3 is CASSPQSWAETQYF. Partial CDR3 DNA: TGTGCCAGCAGCCCACAATCGTGGGCGGAGACC.

There are many counts of this clone. The CDR3 extends 3 residues past the end of the read, so its final part is completed from the germline J gene. This chain joins TRBV30 and TRBJ1-1; 8 bases match TRBD1. V lost 1 base and J lost 4; bases outside the gene matches: 8. Germline V lookup: CDR1 GTSNPN, CDR2 SVGIG (reference sequence). The CDR3 loop spans 15 amino acids. The sequenced CDR3 bases are TGTGCCTGGAGTGCGGTGCAGGGGGCGTCCACTGAA. Protein product: CAWSAVQGASTE. The full CDR3 protein is CAWSAVQGASTEAFF.

This clone showed up many times. The read ends 3 residues before the CDR3 terminus; that terminus is restored from the germline J gene. The gene calls are TRBV27 and TRBJ2-2; 8 bases map to TRBD1. J was trimmed by 2 bases and V by 4 bases; bases with no gene match: 3. The CDR3 runs 15 residues. CDR1 is MNHEY, CDR2 SMNVEV, per germline (reference sequence). The CDR3 DNA, read in part, is TGTGCCAGCAGTTGGACAGGGTCTAACACCGGGGAG. Its translation: CASSWTGSNTGE. The full CDR3 reads CASSWTGSNTGELFF.

This clone was detected ten times or more. CDR3: CATGGNLNTEAFF. CDR3 DNA (partial): TGTGCCACCGGGGGGAATTTGAACACTGAA. The chain recombines TRBV24-1 with TRBJ1-1, with D possibly TRBD1 on 5 matching bases. The read falls 3 residues short of the CDR3 end, and the missing part is taken from the germline J gene. Germline CDR1 is KGHDR and CDR2 is SFDVKD. Trimming removed 9 bases from V and 0 bases from J, with 10 bases in between. The CDR3 totals 13 residues.

A word on this clone: Read data end 3 residues before the CDR3 end; the end is taken from the germline J gene. The rearrangement links TRBV30 to TRBJ1-1; no definite D call. The germline V gene has CDR1 GTSNPN and CDR2 SVGIG (reference sequence). The CDR3 contains 17 residues. The sequenced part of the CDR3 DNA is TGTGCCTGGAGTGTAGGGCTAGCGGGAGGGCCTGGGGAGACA. Amino acid sequence: CAWSVGLAGGPGET. The whole CDR3 protein reads CAWSVGLAGGPGETAFF.

This clone was seen ten or more times. CDR3 loop: CASSHSGFQDEQFF. Partial CDR3 DNA: TGCGCCAGCAGCCATTCAGGGTTTCAGGATGAG. The genes are TRBV4-1 and TRBJ2-1, with D possibly TRBD1 on 5 matching bases. Coverage ceases 3 residues before the CDR3 finishes, and the germline J gene fills in the end. The CDR3 consists of 14 residues. Germline CDR1 MGHRA, CDR2 YSYEKL. The V gene lost 3 bases and the J gene lost 8 bases, with 14 bases spanning the gap.

This clone was found many times. The missing CDR3 end, 3 residues past where the read stops, is filled in from the germline J gene. The rearrangement joins TRBV2 to TRBJ1-2; D gene ambiguous. Trimming stripped 3 bases from V and 2 bases from J, with 13 bases between. CDR1 is SNHLY and CDR2 is FYNNEI in the germline V gene. This CDR3 comprises 15 residues. The CDR3 spells CASSDSLNLNYGYTF. The CDR3 DNA, read in part, is TGTGCCAGCAGTGACAGTCTGAATTTGAACTATGGC.

This clone appeared many times. The sequenced fragment ends 3 residues before the CDR3 boundary, so the rest is inferred from the germline J gene. The rearrangement uses TRBV9 and TRBJ2-5; 11 bases match TRBD1. In germline, CDR1 is SGDLS, CDR2 YYNGEE. Losses at the gene ends were 2 bases for V and 4 bases for J; bases not matched to a gene: 7. The CDR3 loop spans 16 amino acids. CDR3 protein: CASSVTRDRGGETQYF. Partial CDR3 DNA: TGTGCCAGCAGCGTCACCCGGGACAGGGGGGGAGAGACC. The full variable domain, rest sourced from reference TRBV9 and TRBJ2-5, is DSGVTQTPKHLITATGQRVTLRCSPRSGDLSVYWYQQSLDQGLQFLIQYYNGEERAKGNILERFSAQQFPDLHSELNLSSLELGDSALYFCASSVTRDRGGETQYFGPGTRLLVL.

This clone was seen at least ten times. The read ends 3 residues shy of where the CDR3 ends; the end is completed using the germline J gene. The chain recombines TRBV6-2 or TRBV6-3 with TRBJ1-1; no reliable D call. The ends were cut back, 4 bases at V and 0 bases at J, with 15 bases in the middle. Germline V gives CDR1 MNHEY, CDR2 SVGEGT. The CDR3 consists of 16 residues. The CDR3 here is CASSSPRRLLNTEAFF. The sequenced part of the CDR3 DNA is TGTGCCAGCAGTTCCCCCCGCAGACTATTGAACACTGAA.

There are many counts of this clone. The DNA ends 3 residues before the CDR3 does, and the rest of the CDR3 is filled in from the germline J gene. This chain joins TRBV5-1 and TRBJ2-5; D gene ambiguous. Germline CDR1 and CDR2: SGHRS and YFSETQ. This CDR3 comprises 14 residues. Trimming removed 0 bases from V and 0 bases from J, with 6 bases in between. The CDR3 bases that were read are TGCGCCAGCAGCTTGGTGGCAGACCAAGAGACC. This gives the protein CASSLVADQET. The full-length CDR3 reads as CASSLVADQETQYF.

Ten or more counts support this clone. The sequenced fragment ends 3 residues before the CDR3 boundary, so the rest is inferred from the germline J gene. The V and J genes are TRBV7-9 and TRBJ2-1; D perhaps matches TRBD1 (6 bases). Trimming pared 3 bases from V and 9 bases from J, leaving 12 bases between. Germline values: CDR1 SEHNR, CDR2 FQNEAQ (reference sequence). The CDR3 length is 13 residues. The part of the CDR3 DNA that was read is TGTGCCAGCAGCTTGGGGGCAGGGAGTGAG. Protein sequence: CASSLGAGSE. The full CDR3 protein is CASSLGAGSEQFF.

This clone was counted ten times or more. The read comes to an end 3 residues before the CDR3 does, leaving the germline J gene to fill in the end. This chain joins TRBV19 and TRBJ2-1, with D perhaps matching TRBD2 (6 bases). There are 15 residues in the CDR3. Germline V lookup: CDR1 LNHDA, CDR2 SQIVND (reference sequence). Trimming left V 5 bases short and J 2 bases short, with 13 bases between. The CDR3 sequence: CASSLAGRTYNEQFF. Incomplete CDR3 DNA: TGTGCCAGTAGTCTGGCAGGGAGGACCTACAATGAG.

This clone appeared a few times. A much larger clone is a single base away; this may be a read error. Coverage ceases 3 residues before the CDR3 finishes, and the germline J gene fills in the end. The chain employs TRBV7-2 and TRBJ2-1, with TRBD2 matching 9 bases. The CDR3 runs 15 residues. Germline CDR1 reads SGHTA; CDR2 reads FQGNSA. V gave up 5 bases and J gave up 2 bases; unmatched junction bases: 4. CDR3 sequence reads: CASSPWTSAYNEQFF. CDR3 bases read: TGTGCCAGCAGCCCGTGGACTAGCGCCTACAATGAG. Using reference TRBV7-2 and TRBJ2-1 for the parts outside the CDR3, the full variable domain is GAGVSQSPSNKVTEKGKDVELRCDPISGHTALYWYRQSLGQGLEFLIYFQGNSAPDKSGLPSDRFSAERTGGSVSTLTIQRTQQEDSAVYLCASSPWTSAYNEQFFGPGTRLTVL.

In its sample, this clone was seen many times. The CDR3 goes on 3 residues after the read ends, and that part is filled in from the germline J gene. The rearrangement joins TRBV5-6 to TRBJ1-6; D remains unclear. V lost 2 bases to trimming and J lost 3 bases, with 9 bases between them. CDR1 and CDR2 (germline): SGHDT, YYEEEE. This CDR3 region has 15 residues. CDR3 protein: CASSFQVDYNSPLHF. The DNA read from the CDR3 is TGTGCCAGCAGCTTCCAGGTGGACTATAATTCACCC.

Ten or more counts support this clone. The junction departs from the called germline gene at one end, perhaps through a read error. The CDR3 sequence: CASSQAPAGGDTYEQYF. CDR3 DNA (partial): TGCGCCAGCAGCCAAGCCCCCGCGGGCGGGGATACCTACGAG. The V and J genes are TRBV4-2 and TRBJ2-7, with D possibly matching TRBD2 (6 bases). The read ends 3 residues early relative to the CDR3; the germline J gene fills the gap. This CDR3 is 17 amino acids long. The germline V gene encodes CDR1 LGHNA and CDR2 YNFKEQ.

This clone was recorded many times. The CDR3: CASRQDSGANVLTF. The CDR3 DNA, read in part, is TGCGCCAGCAGACAAGACTCTGGGGCCAACGTC. V usage is TRBV5-1 and J usage is TRBJ2-6; D is unclear. The read ends 3 residues early relative to the CDR3; the germline J gene fills the gap. Germline CDR1 SGHRS, CDR2 YFSETQ. V was pared by 5 bases and J by 0 bases, with 6 bases between. The CDR3 loop spans 14 amino acids.

This clone came up many times. With the read ending 3 residues before the CDR3 end, the germline J gene is used to fill in that end. This rearrangement joins TRBV6-2 or TRBV6-3 to TRBJ2-7; a possible D gene is TRBD2 (5 bases). The germline V gene has CDR1 MNHEY and CDR2 SVGEGT. Trimming left V 10 bases short and J 1 base short, with 8 bases between. The CDR3 has 11 amino acids. The sequenced CDR3 bases are TGTGCCACGCGGAGGTCCTACGAG. Encoded protein: CATRRSYE. In full, the CDR3 is CATRRSYEQYF.

This clone was observed many times. With the read ending 3 residues before the CDR3 end, the germline J gene is used to fill in that end. The chain recombines TRBV19 with TRBJ2-4; the D gene is possibly TRBD2 (6 bases). Germline V gene data show CDR1 as LNHDA and CDR2 as SQIVND (reference sequence). The CDR3 sequence is 14 residues long. Trimming removed 5 bases from V and 8 bases from J, with 16 bases in between. CDR3 region: CASSSGGAPDIQYF. The part of the CDR3 DNA that was read is TGTGCCAGTAGTTCCGGAGGGGCTCCGGACATT.

Ten or more counts support this clone. The read gets to within 3 residues of the CDR3 end, and the germline J gene fills in the rest. The chain carries TRBV2 and TRBJ2-7; D might be TRBD1 (5 bases). The germline V and J ends were trimmed by 3 bases and 3 bases, with 12 bases remaining between them. There are 14 residues in the CDR3. CDR1 and CDR2 (germline): SNHLY, FYNNEI. The covered CDR3 bases are TGTGCCAGCAGTGATGCAGGGAAAGGCTACGAG. This gives the protein CASSDAGKGYE. The whole CDR3 protein is CASSDAGKGYEQYF.

At least ten counts were recorded for this clone. At one end, the junction sequence differs from germline, possibly due to a read error. From the germline J gene comes the end of the CDR3, since the read stops 3 residues before it. Other DNA variants within this sample encode the same CDR3. J is TRBJ2-7 and V is TRBV4-2; 8 positions match TRBD2. This CDR3 is built from 16 residues. Germline CDR1 and CDR2: LGHNA and YNFKEQ. The CDR3 region is CASSQDLSSGNYEQYF. The DNA read from the CDR3 is TGCGCCAGCAGCCAAGATTTAAGTAGCGGGAACTACGAG.

This clone was found a few times. CDR3 sequence: CSAKTQGTGAEAFF. Incomplete CDR3 DNA: TGCAGTGCTAAAACACAGGGAACTGGCGCTGAA. The V call is TRBV20-1, the J call TRBJ1-1; possible D gene TRBD1, 6 bases. The CDR3 end is not reached by the read, which stops 3 residues before it; the germline J gene fills it in. CDR1 DFQATT and CDR2 SNEGSKA come from the germline V gene (reference sequence). V lost 4 bases and J 6 bases, leaving 18 bases between the germline ends. The CDR3 has 14 residues.

This clone was found many times. The read comes to an end 3 residues before the CDR3 does, leaving the germline J gene to fill in the end. The chain is built from TRBV7-6 and TRBJ1-4, with a weak D call TRBD1 (6 bases). The germline gives CDR1 SGHVS, CDR2 FNYEAQ. V lost 4 bases and J 0 bases, leaving 12 bases between the germline ends. The CDR3 has 16 amino acids. The CDR3 DNA, read in part, is TGTGCCAGCAGCTGGGGGCGGCCTCCAACTAATGAAAAA. Protein product: CASSWGRPPTNEK. The complete CDR3 protein is CASSWGRPPTNEKLFF.

There are many counts of this clone. The observed sequence ends 3 residues before the CDR3 terminus, with the missing tail filled in from the germline J gene. This chain joins TRBV2 and TRBJ2-1; 8 nucleotides match TRBD2. Trimming removed 5 bases from V and 4 bases from J; junction bases left unmatched: 10. The CDR3 covers 16 residues. Germline V gives CDR1 SNHLY, CDR2 FYNNEI. The CDR3 spells CASSYNAGTRYNEQFF. Incomplete CDR3 DNA: TGTGCCAGCAGTTACAACGCCGGGACTAGATACAATGAG.

This clone appeared many times. The read falls 3 residues short of the CDR3 end, and the missing part is taken from the germline J gene. The V call is TRBV12-5, the J call TRBJ2-1, with 7 bases aligning to TRBD2. Germline CDR1 LGHNT, CDR2 FRNRAP. V trimming: 2 bases; J trimming: 7 bases; junction bases outside the gene matches: 8. This CDR3 is built from 15 residues. The CDR3 is CASGLRGGGFNEQFF. CDR3 DNA, as far as it was read: TGTGCTAGTGGTTTGCGTGGGGGGGGTTTTAATGAG.

As concerns this clone: The missing CDR3 end, 3 residues past where the read stops, is filled in from the germline J gene. The chain joins TRBV27 to TRBJ2-7; 12 bases are shared with TRBD1. V gave up 2 bases and J gave up 5 bases; unmatched junction bases: 4. CDR3 size: 15 residues. CDR1 MNHEY and CDR2 SMNVEV come from the germline V gene (reference sequence). The sequenced part of the CDR3 DNA is TGTGCCAGCAGTTTAAGGGGACAGGGGGCTAACGAG. It yields the protein CASSLRGQGANE. The whole CDR3 reads CASSLRGQGANEQYF.

This clone qualifies as medium-sized (0.01 to 0.1%). The read gets to within 3 residues of the CDR3 end, and the germline J gene fills in the rest. This sequence joins TRBV3-1 (or the pseudogene TRBV3-2) and TRBJ2-1; 12 bases are a match to TRBD2. V dropped 8 bases and J dropped 3; count of bases not matched to a gene: 17. The CDR3 runs 19 residues. The germline V gene encodes CDR1 LGHDT and CDR2 YNNKEL (reference sequence). CDR3 region: CASLESRGLAGRSYNEQFF. The DNA read from the CDR3 is TGTGCCAGCCTTGAGTCAAGAGGACTAGCGGGGAGGAGCTACAATGAG.

This clone was observed many times. The read is 3 residues too short to cover the CDR3 end, so that end is filled in from the germline J gene. The V and J genes are TRBV5-1 and TRBJ2-2; TRBD2 is a possible D gene (6 bases). V gave up 4 bases and J gave up 2 bases, with 15 bases separating them. The CDR3 runs to 16 residues. Per the germline V gene, CDR1 is SGHRS and CDR2 is YFSETQ. The CDR3 sequence is CASSPQGLPNTGELFF. CDR3 bases read: TGCGCCAGCAGCCCCCAGGGACTCCCAAACACCGGGGAG.